In its sample, the clone carrying this T cell receptor (beta chain) was seen many times. The sample belongs to a study of T cell responses to AZD1222 COVID-19 vaccine. Using immunoSEQ multiplex PCR, the repertoire was profiled, and TCRdb retains in-frame clones only, with some absent. This sample carries 150,000 or so clones, approximately 90% of them seen once, and the ten largest clones take 1.2% to 1.5%. CDR1 is MRHNA and CDR2 is SNTAGT in the germline V gene. The CDR3 consists of 14 residues. Trimming shortened V by 3 bases and J by 1 base, and 6 bases separated the two germline ends. This chain uses TRBV6-4 with TRBJ2-2, with D maybe TRBD1 (6 bases). Here the sequenced sample was peripheral blood, taken on day 0 of AZD1222 vaccination. This receptor was obtained from an adult in good health. In DNA, the CDR3 is TGTGCCAGCAGTGAGGGACAGAACACCGGGGAGCTGTTTTTT. It codes for CASSEGQNTGELFF.